A single sample gave rise to the 24 T cell receptor beta chains below, sequenced in a study of T cell responses to AZD1222 COVID-19 vaccine. Clones were read by immunoSEQ multiplex PCR, and TCRdb kept only the in-frame ones, dropping some. The sample lists roughly 170,000 clones, approximately 91% occurring once. The material sequenced was peripheral blood, taken on day 0 of AZD1222 vaccination. All receptors derive from an adult in good health.

The rearrangement uses TRBV7-8 and TRBJ1-5, with no clear D. In germline, CDR1 is SGHVS, CDR2 FQNEAQ. Trimming removed 0 bases from V and 5 bases from J, with 5 bases in between. The CDR3 sequence is 13 residues long. The CDR3 nucleotides read TGTGCCAGCAGCTTAGCCACCGATCAGCCCCAGCATTTT. It translates to CASSLATDQPQHF.

V gene TRBV9 combines with J gene TRBJ2-3; D gene unclear. CDR1 is SGDLS, CDR2 YYNGEE, per germline. The CDR3 is made up of 12 amino acids. Trimming removed 4 bases at V and 5 bases at J, with 8 bases between. CDR3: CASSSSRDTQYF. CDR3 bases: TGTGCCAGCAGCTCATCTCGAGATACGCAGTATTTT. Using reference TRBV9 and TRBJ2-3 for the parts outside the CDR3, the full variable domain is DSGVTQTPKHLITATGQRVTLRCSPRSGDLSVYWYQQSLDQGLQFLIQYYNGEERAKGNILERFSAQQFPDLHSELNLSSLELGDSALYFCASSSSRDTQYFGPGTRLTVL.

The V gene is TRBV10-2, the J gene TRBJ2-3; D is ambiguous. The V gene lost 1 base and the J gene lost 2 bases, with 10 bases spanning the gap. Germline V lookup: CDR1 WSHSY, CDR2 SAAADI. The CDR3 consists of 15 residues. This CDR3 is CASSEFGQYTDTQYF. The DNA for the CDR3 is TGCGCCAGCAGTGAGTTCGGGCAGTACACAGATACGCAGTATTTT.

With respect to this clone: This same CDR3 is encoded by further DNA sequences in the sample. The gene calls are TRBV14 and TRBJ1-5; D is unclear. Germline CDR1 and CDR2: SGHDN and FVKESK. This CDR3 comprises 13 residues. V was clipped by 1 base and J by 5 bases, with 6 bases between them. The CDR3 nucleotides are TGTGCCAGCAGCCAAGCCCCTCATCAGCCCCAGCATTTT. This encodes CASSQAPHQPQHF.

The chain combines TRBV27 with TRBJ1-3; D is undetermined. The V end lost 5 bases, the J end lost 0 bases, and 14 bases lay between the germline ends. This CDR3 is built from 16 residues. Germline V gene lookup returns CDR1 MNHEY and CDR2 SMNVEV (reference sequence). The CDR3 DNA reads as TGTGCCAGCAGTCACACCTCGACCGTCTCTGGAAACACCATATATTTT. Amino acids: CASSHTSTVSGNTIYF.

The chain employs TRBV2 and TRBJ1-2; no clear D gene. Trimming left V 1 base short and J 8 bases short, with 14 bases between. CDR1 is SNHLY and CDR2 is FYNNEI in the germline V gene. CDR3 length: 14 amino acids. CDR3 amino acids: CASSEDSTTAGYTF. The CDR3 DNA reads TGTGCCAGCAGTGAAGATTCTACGACGGCCGGCTACACCTTC. The full variable domain, with the rest looked up from reference TRBV2 and TRBJ1-2, is EPEVTQTPSHQVTQMGQEVILRCVPISNHLYFYWYRQILGQKVEFLVSFYNNEISEKSEIFDDQFSVERPDGSNFTLKIRSTKLEDSAMYFCASSEDSTTAGYTFGSGTRLTVV.

This chain's CDR3 is CASSPTPTGELFF. Here the CDR3 DNA reads TGTGCCAGCAGCCCCACCCCCACCGGGGAGCTGTTTTTT. The chain uses TRBV7-3 and TRBJ2-2; D call uncertain. Germline assignment: CDR1 SGHTA and CDR2 FQGTGA. The length of the CDR3 is 13 residues. Trimming took 5 bases from V and 4 from J, leaving 8 bases between them.

The chain employs TRBV9 and TRBJ1-2; the match to TRBD1 covers 9 bases. V gave up 3 bases and J gave up 9 bases; unmatched junction bases: 12. CDR3 size: 15 residues. Germline CDR1 and CDR2: SGDLS and YYNGEE. The CDR3 sequence is CASSAWGQGGFSYTF. The CDR3 DNA sequence: TGTGCCAGCAGCGCGTGGGGACAGGGAGGGTTCAGCTACACCTTC.

This clone was observed once. The chain links TRBV7-9 to TRBJ2-1; 15 positions match TRBD2. This CDR3 region has 17 residues. Germline V lookup: CDR1 SEHNR, CDR2 FQNEAQ (reference sequence). With 4 bases clipped from V and 5 bases from J, the junction kept 6 bases outside the gene matches. DNA for the CDR3: TGTGCCAGCAGCTCGCGCCGGACTAGCGGGAGGGACAATGAGCAGTTCTTC. Protein: CASSSRRTSGRDNEQFF.

This clone was counted once. V gene TRBV4-1 combines with J gene TRBJ1-6, with TRBD1 matching 11 bases. V shed 5 bases, J shed 9 bases, and the junction held 9 bases outside the gene matches. Germline CDR1 MGHRA, CDR2 YSYEKL. This CDR3 region has 16 residues. CDR3 in DNA: TGCGCCAGCAGCTTCCGGGACAGGGGGAACGTTTCACCCCTCCACTTT. This sequence encodes CASSFRDRGNVSPLHF.

This clone is a singleton in its sample. The V and J genes are TRBV29-1 and TRBJ1-1, with 7 bases aligning to TRBD1. With 3 bases clipped from V and 1 base from J, the junction kept 2 bases outside the gene matches. In germline, CDR1 is SQVTM, CDR2 ANQGSEA. The CDR3 has 13 residues. The CDR3 region is CSVETGQNTEAFF. CDR3 sequence (DNA): TGCAGCGTTGAGACAGGGCAGAACACTGAAGCTTTCTTT. The complete variable domain, with remaining parts taken from reference TRBV29-1 and TRBJ1-1, reads SAVISQKPSRDICQRGTSLTIQCQVDSQVTMMFWYRQQPGQSLTLIATANQGSEATYESGFVIDKFPISRPNLTFSTLTVSNMSPEDSSIYLCSVETGQNTEAFFGQGTRLTVV.

The chain joins TRBV28 to TRBJ1-1; maybe TRBD1 (6 bases). Per the germline V gene, CDR1 is MDHEN and CDR2 is SYDVKM. This CDR3 spans 12 amino acids. The ends were cut back, 4 bases at V and 11 bases at J, with 14 bases in the middle. The CDR3 nucleotides are TGTGCCAGCAGTTCCACAGGGAGTGGGGCTTTCTTT. Protein: CASSSTGSGAFF. Filled out from reference TRBV28 and TRBJ1-1, the complete variable domain reads DVKVTQSSRYLVKRTGEKVFLECVQDMDHENMFWYRQDPGLGLRLIYFSYDVKMKEKGDIPEGYSVSREKKERFSLILESASTNQTSMYLCASSSTGSGAFFGQGTRLTVV.

The chain is built from TRBV3-1 (or the pseudogene TRBV3-2) and TRBJ1-2; 9 bases match TRBD1. This CDR3 spans 16 amino acids. Trimming took 6 bases from V and 8 from J; bases not matched to a gene: 16. The germline CDR1 and CDR2 sequences are LGHDT and YNNKEL (reference sequence). The CDR3 DNA sequence: TGTGCCAGCAGTGTGAAAACGGGGACAGGGCAGTCCGGCTACACCTTC. Translated, it gives CASSVKTGTGQSGYTF.

The chain recombines TRBV27 with TRBJ1-5; possible D gene TRBD1, 5 bases. Trimming stripped 6 bases from V and 0 bases from J, with 18 bases between. The CDR3 runs 17 residues. The germline CDR1 and CDR2 sequences are MNHEY and SMNVEV (reference sequence). CDR3 loop: CASSRRGSEISNQPQHF. The CDR3 coding sequence is TGTGCCAGCAGCCGGAGGGGCAGTGAAATTAGCAATCAGCCCCAGCATTTT.

This sequence joins TRBV7-2 and TRBJ1-5; 9 nucleotides agree with TRBD1. The CDR3 spans 15 residues. Germline V CDR1 and CDR2: SGHTA, FQGNSA. V was pared by 0 bases and J by 5 bases, with 2 bases of the junction left unmatched. The CDR3 loop reads CASSLAWTGDQPQHF. CDR3 in DNA: TGTGCCAGCAGCTTAGCATGGACAGGGGATCAGCCCCAGCATTTT. The full variable domain, in which reference TRBV7-2 and TRBJ1-5 provide the parts outside the CDR3, is GAGVSQSPSNKVTEKGKDVELRCDPISGHTALYWYRQSLGQGLEFLIYFQGNSAPDKSGLPSDRFSAERTGGSVSTLTIQRTQQEDSAVYLCASSLAWTGDQPQHFGDGTRLSIL.

The genes are TRBV14 and TRBJ2-7; D unresolved. There are 15 residues in the CDR3. CDR1 and CDR2 (germline): SGHDN, FVKESK. The V and J ends lost 2 bases and 5 bases respectively, with 16 bases between them. CDR3 sequence reads: CASSQFLLRGDEQYF. DNA for the CDR3: TGTGCCAGCAGCCAATTCTTGTTGCGCGGCGACGAGCAGTACTTC.

CDR3: CASSQTSLGEQFF. The DNA for the CDR3 is TGTGCCAGCAGCCAGACTAGCCTAGGGGAGCAGTTCTTC. The rearrangement joins TRBV11-2 to TRBJ2-1; TRBD2 aligns across 7 bases. The germline V gene has CDR1 SGHAT and CDR2 FQNNGV. J was trimmed by 10 bases and V by 5 bases; bases with no gene match: 8. This CDR3 is built from 13 residues.

The chain links TRBV19 to TRBJ2-5; 7 bases agree with TRBD1. The CDR3 runs to 14 residues. The V gene end was trimmed by 6 bases and the J gene end by 7 bases; junction bases not matched to a gene: 11. Germline loops: CDR1 LNHDA, CDR2 SQIVND (reference sequence). CDR3 sequence (DNA): TGTGCCAGTAGCCCTCTGACAGGGTTGTTGACCCAGTACTTC. Protein: CASSPLTGLLTQYF.

This clone was counted once. The chain recombines TRBV11-2 with TRBJ2-1; 8 bases match TRBD1. Germline values: CDR1 SGHAT, CDR2 FQNNGV. J was trimmed by 7 bases and V by 2 bases; bases with no gene match: 1. The CDR3 length is 13 residues. CDR3 nucleotide sequence: TGTGCCAGCAGCTTAAACAGGGGGAATGAGCAGTTCTTC. Translating it yields CASSLNRGNEQFF.

This clone was counted a few times. This CDR3 is also generated by other DNA sequences in the sample. CDR3: CASRWGRANYGYTF. The CDR3 DNA sequence: TGTGCCAGCAGGTGGGGCAGGGCTAACTATGGCTACACCTTC. The V call is TRBV28, the J call TRBJ1-2; a weak D match, TRBD1 (5 bases). Germline CDR1 is MDHEN and CDR2 is SYDVKM. Trimming stripped 6 bases from V and 0 bases from J, with 11 bases between. The CDR3 totals 14 residues.

The genes are TRBV24-1 and TRBJ2-1; 14 nucleotides line up with TRBD2. This CDR3 region has 18 residues. CDR1 KGHDR and CDR2 SFDVKD come from the germline V gene. With V trimmed by 0 bases and J by 2 bases, 2 bases remained unmatched. The CDR3 reads CATSDLLTSGGAYNEQFF. DNA for the CDR3: TGTGCCACCAGTGATTTGCTGACTAGCGGGGGGGCCTACAATGAGCAGTTCTTC.

This sequence joins TRBV28 and TRBJ1-2; maybe TRBD1 (6 bases). The CDR3 is 17 residues long. Germline-derived CDR1 and CDR2 are MDHEN and SYDVKM. Trimming stripped 4 bases from V and 7 bases from J, with 25 bases between. The CDR3 DNA is TGTGCCAGCAGTTACATAGGGGGGGTTAATTCGGCGGTTGGCTACACCTTC. It translates to CASSYIGGVNSAVGYTF.

This rearrangement joins TRBV4-3 to TRBJ2-7; TRBD1 might be the D (6 bases). This CDR3 contains 15 residues. The germline CDR1 and CDR2 sequences are LGHNA and YSLEER. Trimming stripped 1 base from V and 5 bases from J, with 15 bases between. The CDR3 DNA reads as TGCGCCAGCAGCCAAGTTGGGGGTCCAGGGGACGAGCAGTACTTC. Translating it yields CASSQVGGPGDEQYF.

The rearrangement uses TRBV3-1 (or the pseudogene TRBV3-2) and TRBJ2-2, with 10 bases aligning to TRBD1. The germline V gene has CDR1 LGHDT and CDR2 YNNKEL (reference sequence). CDR3 length: 15 amino acids. V gave up 1 base and J gave up 7 bases; unmatched junction bases: 3. In DNA form, the CDR3 reads TGTGCCAGCAGCCAAGGACAGGGGGCGATCGGGGAGCTGTTTTTT. This gives the protein CASSQGQGAIGELFF.